These 21 T cell receptor beta chains share one sample of origin, sequenced in a study of Ad26.COV2.S vaccination and SARS-CoV-2 variants. The treatment denotes: around 19 received Ad26.COV2.S at low or high dose, single or two shots; 5 received placebo; per-sample allocation not given. Collection of samples fell on day 63 after the first vaccine or placebo injection. The data were produced by immunoSEQ multiplex PCR, yet TCRdb's version contains in-frame clones alone and is incomplete. The table shows 350,000 to 500,000 clones, with approximately 92% occurring only once. The starting material was peripheral blood, obtained in a trial of Ad26.COV2.S vaccine versus placebo. These receptors originate from a person aged 18-65 years who received the Ad26.COV2.S COVID-19 vaccine or a placebo.

This clone was seen once. The chain carries TRBV29-1 and TRBJ2-7; 9 bases fit TRBD1. Per germline, CDR1 SQVTM and CDR2 ANQGSEA. This CDR3 comprises 15 residues. V was clipped by 4 bases and J by 0 bases; unmatched bases: 7. CDR3 region: CSVGGQGRSSYEQYF. The CDR3 DNA reads TGCAGCGTTGGGGGACAGGGCCGGAGCTCCTACGAGCAGTACTTC.

The chain combines TRBV27 with TRBJ2-2; no reliable D call. Germline V gene lookup returns CDR1 MNHEY and CDR2 SMNVEV (reference sequence). This CDR3 region has 15 residues. The V end was cut by 7 bases, the J end by 4 bases, with 16 bases between. This CDR3 reads CASNQNWGSTGELFF. As DNA, the CDR3 is TGTGCCAGCAACCAAAACTGGGGAAGCACCGGGGAGCTGTTTTTT.

The V call is TRBV2, the J call TRBJ2-7; a possible D gene is TRBD1 (5 bases). CDR1 is SNHLY, CDR2 FYNNEI, per germline. The CDR3 is made up of 13 amino acids. Trimming pared 6 bases from V and 3 bases from J, leaving 12 bases between. The CDR3 DNA reads as TGTGCCAGCAGGGGTTTGGGGCTCTACGAGCAGTACTTC. It specifies CASRGLGLYEQYF.

V gene TRBV10-3 combines with J gene TRBJ2-2; tentatively, D is TRBD1 (6 bases). The CDR3 extends over 16 amino acids. Germline CDR1 and CDR2: ENHRY and SYGVKD. Trimming took off 7 bases at V and 3 bases at J, with 18 bases between the two ends. The CDR3 sequence is CAINSRQDSDTGELFF. The CDR3 DNA sequence: TGTGCCATCAATTCCAGACAGGATAGTGACACCGGGGAGCTGTTTTTT.

Note on this clone: Other DNA sequences from this sample encode an identical CDR3 as well. The chain has TRBV30 and TRBJ2-7, with D perhaps matching TRBD1 or TRBD2 (5 bases each). Per the germline V gene, CDR1 is GTSNPN and CDR2 is SVGIG (reference sequence). This CDR3 contains 14 residues. Trimming removed 1 base at V and 3 bases at J, with 13 bases between. The CDR3 bases are TGTGCCTGGAGTGCTGACAGAGGGAACTACGAGCAGTACTTC. Its translation is CAWSADRGNYEQYF.

The gene calls are TRBV13 and TRBJ2-1; 11 positions agree with TRBD2. With V trimmed by 7 bases and J by 3 bases, 11 bases remained unmatched. The CDR3 loop spans 17 amino acids. Germline CDR1 is PRHDT and CDR2 is FYEKMQ (reference sequence). CDR3 amino acids: CASTSTASGRYYNEQFF. The CDR3, as DNA: TGTGCCAGCACCTCAACGGCTAGCGGGAGGTACTACAATGAGCAGTTCTTC.

The V call is TRBV9, the J call TRBJ2-2, with 7 bases aligning to TRBD2. The CDR3 loop spans 15 amino acids. V shed 0 bases, J shed 6 bases, and the junction held 5 bases outside the gene matches. Germline values: CDR1 SGDLS, CDR2 YYNGEE. The CDR3, as DNA: TGTGCCAGCAGCGTAGGCGGGAGCGGGTCCGGGGAGCTGTTTTTT. It yields the protein CASSVGGSGSGELFF.

This chain joins TRBV5-4 and TRBJ2-3; D perhaps matches TRBD1 (5 bases). The V end lost 4 bases, the J end lost 2 bases, and 14 bases lay between the germline ends. CDR1 is SGHNT and CDR2 is YYREEE in the germline V gene (reference sequence). This CDR3 comprises 15 residues. CDR3 loop: CASSDDRDHTDTQYF. DNA of the CDR3: TGTGCCAGCAGCGACGACAGAGACCACACAGATACGCAGTATTTT.

The rearrangement links TRBV7-9 to TRBJ2-2; maybe TRBD2 (6 bases). V was shortened by 8 bases and J by 1 base, with 11 bases between the two germline ends. In germline, CDR1 is SEHNR, CDR2 FQNEAQ (reference sequence). The CDR3 is made up of 14 amino acids. DNA for the CDR3: TGTGCCAGCCCGGGACTCCAGAACACCGGGGAGCTGTTTTTT. Translating it yields CASPGLQNTGELFF.

The chain combines TRBV14 with TRBJ1-3, with a possible D match to TRBD1 (5 bases). This CDR3 comprises 16 residues. The germline V gene encodes CDR1 SGHDN and CDR2 FVKESK. V lost 0 bases to trimming and J lost 1 base, with 10 bases between them. This chain's CDR3 is CASSQDLGPSGNTIYF. Here the CDR3 DNA reads TGTGCCAGCAGCCAAGATCTGGGGCCGTCTGGAAACACCATATATTTT.

V and J are TRBV19 and TRBJ2-1, with a weak D call TRBD2 (7 bases). The CDR3 covers 12 residues. CDR1 LNHDA and CDR2 SQIVND come from the germline V gene (reference sequence). Trimming took 6 bases from V and 6 from J, leaving 9 bases between them. CDR3 protein: CASSAGANEQFF. For the CDR3, the DNA is TGTGCCAGTAGCGCGGGGGCCAATGAGCAGTTCTTC.

This chain connects TRBV7-8 to TRBJ1-1; D is uncertain. Germline values: CDR1 SGHVS, CDR2 FQNEAQ. This CDR3 region has 13 residues. The V end lost 8 bases, the J end lost 11 bases, and 21 bases lay between the germline ends. Here the CDR3 DNA reads TGTGCCAGCGGGAAGGACTGGTTTGGGTCTGCTTTCTTT. Translated: CASGKDWFGSAFF.

This chain connects TRBV3-1 (or the pseudogene TRBV3-2) to TRBJ2-7, with TRBD1 identical over 8 bases. The CDR3 has 18 residues. J was trimmed by 2 bases and V by 0 bases; bases with no gene match: 12. CDR1 is LGHDT, CDR2 YNNKEL, per germline (reference sequence). The CDR3 bases are TGTGCCAGCAGCCAAGATCAAAGTCCCGACAGGGGCCCCTACGAGCAGTACTTC. It translates to CASSQDQSPDRGPYEQYF.

The J gene is TRBJ2-1, the V gene TRBV9; the D call may be TRBD1 or TRBD2 (5 bases each). The V end lost 4 bases, the J end lost 6 bases, and 26 bases lay between the germline ends. Looked up from germline, CDR1 is SGDLS and CDR2 is YYNGEE. The CDR3 extends over 18 amino acids. For the CDR3, the DNA is TGTGCCAGCAGCAGACTACCGCATGGGGACCAATTGGCCAATGAGCAGTTCTTC. It specifies CASSRLPHGDQLANEQFF.

This chain uses TRBV9 with TRBJ1-2; 9 nucleotides align to TRBD1. The J segment lost 13 bases and the V segment lost 3 bases, leaving 7 bases of the junction unmatched. The V gene's germline CDR1 is SGDLS and CDR2 YYNGEE. This CDR3 is 12 amino acids long. In nucleotides, the CDR3 is TGTGCCAGCAGCGCCGGACAGGGGTGGAGCACCTTC. This translates into CASSAGQGWSTF. Full variable domain (remainder filled in from reference TRBV9 and TRBJ1-2): DSGVTQTPKHLITATGQRVTLRCSPRSGDLSVYWYQQSLDQGLQFLIQYYNGEERAKGNILERFSAQQFPDLHSELNLSSLELGDSALYFCASSAGQGWSTFGSGTRLTVV.

The V call is TRBV19, the J call TRBJ2-2; 7 nucleotides align to TRBD2. This CDR3 has 16 amino acids. Germline CDR1 reads LNHDA; CDR2 reads SQIVND (reference sequence). V lost 1 base, J lost 3 bases, and 5 bases stayed unmatched. Here the CDR3 DNA reads TGTGCCAGTAGTATAGGCGGGAGTGTGTACACCGGGGAGCTGTTTTTT. This gives the protein CASSIGGSVYTGELFF.

Written as DNA, the CDR3 is TGTGCCAGCAGCCCCCCAACAGCCTACGAGCAGTACTTC. Its translation: CASSPPTAYEQYF. V usage is TRBV7-2 and J usage is TRBJ2-7; unclear D gene. V was shortened by 5 bases and J by 2 bases, with 10 bases between the two germline ends. CDR3 length: 13 amino acids. The germline gives CDR1 SGHTA, CDR2 FQGNSA.

The V gene is TRBV18, the J gene TRBJ2-1; TRBD2 agrees at 13 bases. The CDR3 contains 16 residues. Unmatched junction bases numbered 8, after V lost 2 bases and J lost 10 bases. Germline loops: CDR1 KGHSH, CDR2 LQKENI. CDR3 sequence reads: CASSPTQTSGREEQFF. The CDR3 nucleotides read TGTGCCAGCTCACCAACCCAAACTAGCGGGAGGGAAGAGCAGTTCTTC.

V gene TRBV27 combines with J gene TRBJ2-5, with 9 bases lining up with TRBD2. Germline lookup yields CDR1 MNHEY and CDR2 SMNVEV (reference sequence). V shed 4 bases, J shed 5 bases, and the junction held 14 bases outside the gene matches. The CDR3 spans 17 residues. DNA of the CDR3: TGTGCCAGCAGTTCACGAACTAGCGGGCGGGGGGCTGAGACCCAGTACTTC. It is translated as CASSSRTSGRGAETQYF.

The V and J genes are TRBV3-1 (or the pseudogene TRBV3-2) and TRBJ2-7; D not certain. V shed 0 bases and J shed 6 bases, with 9 bases lying between them. This CDR3 comprises 13 residues. Germline assignment: CDR1 LGHDT and CDR2 YNNKEL (reference sequence). The CDR3 reads CASSQEVRAEQYF. As DNA, the CDR3 is TGTGCCAGCAGCCAAGAAGTCAGAGCCGAGCAGTACTTC.

The V and J genes are TRBV4-3 and TRBJ1-6; D remains ambiguous. This CDR3 is 15 amino acids long. Germline CDR1 is LGHNA and CDR2 is YSLEER. V shed 2 bases and J shed 0 bases, with 5 bases lying between them. CDR3 loop: CASSQMSSYNSPLHF. The CDR3 nucleotides read TGCGCCAGCAGCCAAATGAGCTCCTATAATTCACCCCTCCACTTT.